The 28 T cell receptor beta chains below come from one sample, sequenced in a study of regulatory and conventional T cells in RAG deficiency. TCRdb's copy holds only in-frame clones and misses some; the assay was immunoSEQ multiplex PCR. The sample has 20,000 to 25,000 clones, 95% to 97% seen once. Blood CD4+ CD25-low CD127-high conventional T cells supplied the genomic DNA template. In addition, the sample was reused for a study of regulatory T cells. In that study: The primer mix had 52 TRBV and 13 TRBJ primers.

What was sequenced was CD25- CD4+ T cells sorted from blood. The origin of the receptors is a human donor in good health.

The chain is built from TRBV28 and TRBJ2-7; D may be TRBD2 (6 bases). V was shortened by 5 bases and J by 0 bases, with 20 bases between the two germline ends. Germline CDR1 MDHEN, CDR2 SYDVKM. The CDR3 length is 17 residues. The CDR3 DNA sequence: TGTGCCAGCAGTCCACATTTTTGGGCCGGGAGCTCCTACGAGCAGTACTTC. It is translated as CASSPHFWAGSSYEQYF.

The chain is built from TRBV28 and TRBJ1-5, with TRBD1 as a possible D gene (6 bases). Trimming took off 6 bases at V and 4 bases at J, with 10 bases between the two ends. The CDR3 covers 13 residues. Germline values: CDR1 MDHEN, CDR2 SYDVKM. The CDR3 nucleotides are TGTGCCAGCAGGTCTGACAGGAATCAGCCCCAGCATTTT. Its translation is CASRSDRNQPQHF.

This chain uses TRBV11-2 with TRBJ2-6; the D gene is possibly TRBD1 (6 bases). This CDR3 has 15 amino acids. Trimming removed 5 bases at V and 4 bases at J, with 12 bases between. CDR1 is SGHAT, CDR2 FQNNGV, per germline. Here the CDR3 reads CASSPQGSGANVLTF. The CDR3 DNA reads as TGTGCCAGCAGCCCACAGGGTTCCGGGGCCAACGTCCTGACTTTC.

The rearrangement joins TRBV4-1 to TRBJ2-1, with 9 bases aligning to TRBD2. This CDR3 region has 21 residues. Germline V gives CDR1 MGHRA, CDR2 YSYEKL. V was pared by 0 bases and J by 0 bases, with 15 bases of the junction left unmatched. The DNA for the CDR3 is TGCGCCAGCAGCCAAGATCGGAAGGTAGCGGGGGCCCCTAGCTCCTACAATGAGCAGTTCTTC. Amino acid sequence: CASSQDRKVAGAPSSYNEQFF.

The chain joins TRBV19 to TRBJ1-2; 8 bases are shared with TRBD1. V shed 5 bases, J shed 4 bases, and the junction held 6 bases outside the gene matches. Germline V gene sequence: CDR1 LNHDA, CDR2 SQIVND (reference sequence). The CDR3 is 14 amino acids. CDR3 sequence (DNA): TGTGCCAGTAGTGCCGGGACAGGACTCTATGGCTACACCTTC. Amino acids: CASSAGTGLYGYTF. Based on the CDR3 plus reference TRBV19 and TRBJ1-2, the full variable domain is DGGITQSPKYLFRKEGQNVTLSCEQNLNHDAMYWYRQDPGQGLRLIYYSQIVNDFQKGDIAEGYSVSREKKESFPLTVTSAQKNPTAFYLCASSAGTGLYGYTFGSGTRLTVV.

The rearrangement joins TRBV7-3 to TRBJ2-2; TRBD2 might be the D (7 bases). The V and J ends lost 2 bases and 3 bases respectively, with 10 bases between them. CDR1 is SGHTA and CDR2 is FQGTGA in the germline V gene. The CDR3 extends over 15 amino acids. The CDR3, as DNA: TGTGCCAGCAGCTTAGCGGGGGCGGACACCGGGGAGCTGTTTTTT. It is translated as CASSLAGADTGELFF. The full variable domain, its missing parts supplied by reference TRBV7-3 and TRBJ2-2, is GAGVSQTPSNKVTEKGKYVELRCDPISGHTALYWYRQSLGQGPEFLIYFQGTGAADDSGLPNDRFFAVRPEGSVSTLKIQRTERGDSAVYLCASSLAGADTGELFFGEGSRLTVL.

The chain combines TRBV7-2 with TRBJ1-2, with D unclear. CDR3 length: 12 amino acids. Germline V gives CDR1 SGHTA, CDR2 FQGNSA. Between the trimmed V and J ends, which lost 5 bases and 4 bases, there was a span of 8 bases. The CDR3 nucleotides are TGTGCCAGCAGCGCCCCGGGCTATGGCTACACCTTC. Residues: CASSAPGYGYTF.

The CDR3 protein is CASSELGQGNEQFF. For the CDR3, the DNA is TGTGCCAGCAGTGAATTAGGACAGGGCAATGAGCAGTTCTTC. The chain is built from TRBV2 and TRBJ2-1; 8 bases align to TRBD1. The CDR3 loop spans 14 amino acids. Looked up from germline, CDR1 is SNHLY and CDR2 is FYNNEI. With V trimmed by 2 bases and J by 6 bases, 3 bases remained unmatched. Based on the CDR3 plus reference TRBV2 and TRBJ2-1, the full variable domain is EPEVTQTPSHQVTQMGQEVILRCVPISNHLYFYWYRQILGQKVEFLVSFYNNEISEKSEIFDDQFSVERPDGSNFTLKIRSTKLEDSAMYFCASSELGQGNEQFFGPGTRLTVL.

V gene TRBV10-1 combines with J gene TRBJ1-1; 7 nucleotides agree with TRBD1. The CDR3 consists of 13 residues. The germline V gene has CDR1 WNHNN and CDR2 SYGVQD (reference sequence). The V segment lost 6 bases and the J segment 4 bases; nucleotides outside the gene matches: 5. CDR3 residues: CASSPTGSTEAFF. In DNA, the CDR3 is TGCGCCAGCAGCCCGACAGGGTCCACTGAAGCTTTCTTT.

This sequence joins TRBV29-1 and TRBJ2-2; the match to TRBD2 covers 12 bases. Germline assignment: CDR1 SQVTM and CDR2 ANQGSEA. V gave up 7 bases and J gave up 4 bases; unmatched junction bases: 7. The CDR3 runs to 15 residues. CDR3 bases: TGCAGCGCCCAACTAGCGGGGGGACTCACCGGGGAGCTGTTTTTT. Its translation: CSAQLAGGLTGELFF.

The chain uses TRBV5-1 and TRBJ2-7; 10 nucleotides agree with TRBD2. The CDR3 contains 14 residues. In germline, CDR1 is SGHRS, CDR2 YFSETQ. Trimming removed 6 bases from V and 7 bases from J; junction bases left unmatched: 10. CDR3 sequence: CASIPVAGGKEQYF. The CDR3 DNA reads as TGCGCCAGCATCCCCGTAGCGGGGGGAAAAGAGCAGTACTTC. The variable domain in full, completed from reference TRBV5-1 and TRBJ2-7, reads KAGVTQTPRYLIKTRGQQVTLSCSPISGHRSVSWYQQTPGQGLQFLFEYFSETQRNKGNFPGRFSGRQFSNSRSEMNVSTLELGDSALYLCASIPVAGGKEQYFGPGTRLTVT.

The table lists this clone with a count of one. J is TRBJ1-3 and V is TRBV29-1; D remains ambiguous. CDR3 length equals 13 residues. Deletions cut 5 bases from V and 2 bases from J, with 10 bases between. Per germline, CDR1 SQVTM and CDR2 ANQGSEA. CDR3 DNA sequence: TGCAGCGTTAGAAGAGGCGCTGGAAACACCATATATTTT. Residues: CSVRRGAGNTIYF.

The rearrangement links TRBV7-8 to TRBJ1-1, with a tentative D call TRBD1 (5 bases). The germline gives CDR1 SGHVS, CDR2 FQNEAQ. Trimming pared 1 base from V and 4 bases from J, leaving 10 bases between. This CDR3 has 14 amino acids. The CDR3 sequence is CASSLVGGSTEAFF. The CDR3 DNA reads TGTGCCAGCAGCTTAGTGGGGGGGAGCACTGAAGCTTTCTTT.

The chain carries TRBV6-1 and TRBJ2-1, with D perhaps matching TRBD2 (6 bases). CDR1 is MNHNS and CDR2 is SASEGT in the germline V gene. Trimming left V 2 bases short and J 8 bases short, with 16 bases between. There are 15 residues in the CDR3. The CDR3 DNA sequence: TGTGCCAGCAGTGAACTTCTTCCAGGGAGGTATGAGCAGTTCTTC. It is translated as CASSELLPGRYEQFF.

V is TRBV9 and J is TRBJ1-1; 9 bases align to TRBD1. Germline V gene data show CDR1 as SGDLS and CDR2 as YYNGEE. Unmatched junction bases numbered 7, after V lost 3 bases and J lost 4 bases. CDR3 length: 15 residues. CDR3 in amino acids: CASSAQGARGTEAFF. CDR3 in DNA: TGTGCCAGCAGCGCACAGGGGGCGCGAGGCACTGAAGCTTTCTTT.

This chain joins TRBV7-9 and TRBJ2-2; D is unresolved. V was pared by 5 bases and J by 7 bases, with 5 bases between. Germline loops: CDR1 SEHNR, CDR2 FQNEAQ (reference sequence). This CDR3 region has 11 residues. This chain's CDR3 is CASSLLGELFF. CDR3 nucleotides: TGTGCCAGCAGCCTCCTCGGGGAGCTGTTTTTT.

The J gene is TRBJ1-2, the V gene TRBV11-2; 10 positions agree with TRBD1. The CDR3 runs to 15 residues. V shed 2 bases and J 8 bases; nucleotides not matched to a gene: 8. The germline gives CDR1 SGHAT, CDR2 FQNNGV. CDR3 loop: CASSLRPGTGEGYTF. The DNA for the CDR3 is TGTGCCAGCAGCTTAAGGCCCGGGACAGGGGAGGGCTACACCTTC. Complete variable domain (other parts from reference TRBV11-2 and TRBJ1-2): EAGVAQSPRYKIIEKRQSVAFWCNPISGHATLYWYQQILGQGPKLLIQFQNNGVVDDSQLPKDRFSAERLKGVDSTLKIQPAKLEDSAVYLCASSLRPGTGEGYTFGSGTRLTVV.

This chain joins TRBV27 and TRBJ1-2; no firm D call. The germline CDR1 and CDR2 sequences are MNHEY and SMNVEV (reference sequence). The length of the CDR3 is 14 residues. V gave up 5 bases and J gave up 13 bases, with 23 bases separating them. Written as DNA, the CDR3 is TGTGCCAGCAGTCCCATCGCGGTAGCTACCTCCTCCACCTTC. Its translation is CASSPIAVATSSTF.

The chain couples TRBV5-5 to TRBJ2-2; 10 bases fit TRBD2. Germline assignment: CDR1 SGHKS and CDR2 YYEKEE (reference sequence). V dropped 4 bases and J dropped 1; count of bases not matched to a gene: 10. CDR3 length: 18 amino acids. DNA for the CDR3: TGTGCCAGCAGCAGGAGGGCTAGCGGGGGTGTGAACACCGGGGAGCTGTTTTTT. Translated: CASSRRASGGVNTGELFF.

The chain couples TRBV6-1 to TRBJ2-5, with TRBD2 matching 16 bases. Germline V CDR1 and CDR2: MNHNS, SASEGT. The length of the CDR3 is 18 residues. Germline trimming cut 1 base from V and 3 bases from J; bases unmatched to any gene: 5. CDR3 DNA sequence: TGTGCCAGCAGTGAAGATATTGGGACTAGCGGGGGGGAAGAGACCCAGTACTTC. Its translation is CASSEDIGTSGGEETQYF.

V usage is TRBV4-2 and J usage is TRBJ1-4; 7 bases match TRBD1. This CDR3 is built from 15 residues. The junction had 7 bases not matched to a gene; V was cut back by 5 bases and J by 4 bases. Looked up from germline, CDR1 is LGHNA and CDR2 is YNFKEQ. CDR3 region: CASSSDRELNEKLFF. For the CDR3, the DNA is TGTGCCAGCAGCTCCGACAGGGAACTTAATGAAAAACTGTTTTTT.

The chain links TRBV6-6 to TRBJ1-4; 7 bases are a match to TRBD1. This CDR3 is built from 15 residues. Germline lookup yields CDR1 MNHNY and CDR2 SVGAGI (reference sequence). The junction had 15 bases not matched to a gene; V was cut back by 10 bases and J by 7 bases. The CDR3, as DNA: TGTGCCACCCGACAGGGCGTTAAGTCGGGTGAAAAACTGTTTTTT. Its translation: CATRQGVKSGEKLFF.

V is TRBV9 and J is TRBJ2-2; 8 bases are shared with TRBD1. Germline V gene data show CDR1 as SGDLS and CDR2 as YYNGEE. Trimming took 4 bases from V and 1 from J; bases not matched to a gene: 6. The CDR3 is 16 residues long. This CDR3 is CASSPTGGMNTGELFF. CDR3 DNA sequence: TGTGCCAGCAGCCCCACAGGGGGAATGAACACCGGGGAGCTGTTTTTT.

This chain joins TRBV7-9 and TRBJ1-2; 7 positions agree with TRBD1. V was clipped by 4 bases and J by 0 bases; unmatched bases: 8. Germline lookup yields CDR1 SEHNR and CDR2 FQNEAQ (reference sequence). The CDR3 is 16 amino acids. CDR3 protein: CASSSAWDRANYGYTF. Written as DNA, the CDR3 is TGTGCCAGCAGCTCCGCTTGGGACAGAGCTAACTATGGCTACACCTTC. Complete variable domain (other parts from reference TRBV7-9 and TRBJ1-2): DTGVSQNPRHKITKRGQNVTFRCDPISEHNRLYWYRQTLGQGPEFLTYFQNEAQLEKSRLLSDRFSAERPKGSFSTLEIQRTEQGDSAMYLCASSSAWDRANYGYTFGSGTRLTVV.

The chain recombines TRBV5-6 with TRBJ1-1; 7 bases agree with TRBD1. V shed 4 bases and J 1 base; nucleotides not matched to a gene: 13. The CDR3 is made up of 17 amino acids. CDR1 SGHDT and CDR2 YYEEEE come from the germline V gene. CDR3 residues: CASSVTPRGSSNTEAFF. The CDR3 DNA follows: TGTGCCAGCAGCGTTACACCCAGGGGGTCCTCGAACACTGAAGCTTTCTTT.

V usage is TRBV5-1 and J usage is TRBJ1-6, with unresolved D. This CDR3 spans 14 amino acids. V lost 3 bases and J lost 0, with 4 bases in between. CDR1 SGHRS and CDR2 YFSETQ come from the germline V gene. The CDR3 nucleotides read TGCGCCAGCAGCTACGGCTCCTATAATTCACCCCTCCACTTT. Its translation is CASSYGSYNSPLHF.

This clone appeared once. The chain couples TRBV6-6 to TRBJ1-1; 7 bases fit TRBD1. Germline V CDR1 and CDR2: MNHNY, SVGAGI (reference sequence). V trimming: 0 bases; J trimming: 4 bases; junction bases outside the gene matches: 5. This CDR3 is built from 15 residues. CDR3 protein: CASSYSEQGGTEAFF. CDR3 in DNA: TGTGCCAGCAGTTACTCGGAGCAGGGGGGCACTGAAGCTTTCTTT.

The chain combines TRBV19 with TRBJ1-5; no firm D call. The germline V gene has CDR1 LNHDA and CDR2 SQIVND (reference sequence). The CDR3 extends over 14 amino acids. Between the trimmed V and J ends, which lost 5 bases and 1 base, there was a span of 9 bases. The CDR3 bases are TGTGCCAGTAGTGGGGAGTGGAGCAATCAGCCCCAGCATTTT. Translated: CASSGEWSNQPQHF. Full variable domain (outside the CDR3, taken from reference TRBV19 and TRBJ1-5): DGGITQSPKYLFRKEGQNVTLSCEQNLNHDAMYWYRQDPGQGLRLIYYSQIVNDFQKGDIAEGYSVSREKKESFPLTVTSAQKNPTAFYLCASSGEWSNQPQHFGDGTRLSIL.